What follows are 23 T cell receptor beta chains derived from one specimen sequenced in a study of blood T cell repertoires in COVID-19. Data came from immunoSEQ multiplex PCR; TCRdb stores just in-frame clones and leaves some out. The table records a few hundred thousand clones, 80% to 90% of them present only once. Sequencing used PBMCs or T cells enriched from blood (not recorded which). These receptors came from a woman aged 18-30 years who had recovered from COVID-19.

This chain connects TRBV4-3 to TRBJ1-2, with D maybe TRBD1 (6 bases). The germline gives CDR1 LGHNA, CDR2 YSLEER. V lost 0 bases and J 4 bases, leaving 18 bases between the germline ends. CDR3 length: 17 amino acids. In DNA, the CDR3 is TGCGCCAGCAGCCAAGATTACGGGTCGGGGGGCGCCTATGGCTACACCTTC. Translating gives CASSQDYGSGGAYGYTF.

The V call is TRBV19, the J call TRBJ2-5; 9 nucleotides align to TRBD2. Germline lookup yields CDR1 LNHDA and CDR2 SQIVND (reference sequence). CDR3 length: 16 residues. Trimming cost V 5 bases and J 5 bases; bases outside gene matches: 12. CDR3 bases: TGTGCCAGTAGTCCGGGGACTTTCAGCGGGGGGGAGACCCAGTACTTC. Amino acid sequence: CASSPGTFSGGETQYF.

The chain employs TRBV6-5 and TRBJ2-5; 11 positions match TRBD2. The germline gives CDR1 MNHEY, CDR2 SVGAGI. The CDR3 loop spans 16 amino acids. Trimming at V came to 4 bases and at J to 3 bases, leaving 7 bases not matched to a gene. Written as DNA, the CDR3 is TGTGCCAGCAGTTCCACTAGCGGGAGAGGAAAAGAGACCCAGTACTTC. As protein: CASSSTSGRGKETQYF.

The V gene is TRBV28, the J gene TRBJ1-2; 9 positions match TRBD1. The V gene's germline CDR1 is MDHEN and CDR2 SYDVKM. The CDR3 is 15 residues long. With 5 bases clipped from V and 8 bases from J, the junction kept 12 bases outside the gene matches. CDR3 loop: CASSPSQGAIYGYTF. The DNA for the CDR3 is TGTGCCAGCAGTCCGTCACAGGGGGCCATATACGGCTACACCTTC.

The genes are TRBV5-4 and TRBJ2-7; 8 positions agree with TRBD1. CDR1 SGHNT and CDR2 YYREEE come from the germline V gene (reference sequence). Germline trimming cut 2 bases from V and 6 bases from J; bases unmatched to any gene: 4. The CDR3 extends over 13 amino acids. CDR3 region: CASSLQGTGEQYF. CDR3 in DNA: TGTGCCAGCAGCTTACAGGGGACAGGCGAGCAGTACTTC.

The chain combines TRBV19 with TRBJ1-5; D call uncertain. The V and J ends lost 6 bases and 2 bases respectively, with 14 bases between them. This CDR3 spans 15 amino acids. Germline assignment: CDR1 LNHDA and CDR2 SQIVND (reference sequence). The CDR3 DNA follows: TGTGCCAGTAGAGAGAATTGGGAGGGCAATCAGCCCCAGCATTTT. Translated: CASRENWEGNQPQHF.

The chain joins TRBV25-1 to TRBJ1-1; TRBD1 matches at 8 bases. J was trimmed by 0 bases and V by 4 bases; bases with no gene match: 7. The CDR3 loop spans 16 amino acids. In germline, CDR1 is MGHDK, CDR2 SYGVNS. The DNA for the CDR3 is TGTGCCAGCAGTGCCCGGGACAGGAGCATGAACACTGAAGCTTTCTTT. Its protein is CASSARDRSMNTEAFF.

The rearrangement uses TRBV5-4 and TRBJ1-6; maybe TRBD1 (6 bases). This CDR3 has 15 amino acids. Germline-derived CDR1 and CDR2 are SGHNT and YYREEE (reference sequence). Trimming took off 4 bases at V and 3 bases at J, with 11 bases between the two ends. CDR3 loop: CASSIAGVYNSPLHF. CDR3 in DNA: TGTGCCAGCAGCATTGCAGGGGTCTATAATTCACCCCTCCACTTT.

The chain is built from TRBV10-3 and TRBJ2-7; 7 bases agree with TRBD1. The CDR3 is 14 amino acids. CDR1 and CDR2 (germline): ENHRY, SYGVKD. Unmatched junction bases numbered 7, after V lost 2 bases and J lost 6 bases. CDR3: CAISEGDTGVEQYF. CDR3 bases: TGTGCCATCAGTGAGGGGGATACAGGGGTCGAGCAGTACTTC.

The chain couples TRBV9 to TRBJ1-5, with a weak D call TRBD1 (6 bases). Trimming took 3 bases from V and 4 from J, leaving 14 bases between them. The CDR3 is made up of 15 amino acids. Germline assignment: CDR1 SGDLS and CDR2 YYNGEE. In nucleotides, the CDR3 is TGTGCCAGCAGCGAGCAGGGGCGGGCTAATCAGCCCCAGCATTTT. Translation: CASSEQGRANQPQHF.

The rearrangement uses TRBV4-2 and TRBJ1-1; D call uncertain. The V and J ends lost 4 bases and 4 bases respectively, with 16 bases between them. The germline V gene has CDR1 LGHNA and CDR2 YNFKEQ. The CDR3 totals 15 residues. The CDR3 region is CASSPTRGTGTEAFF. The CDR3 DNA reads TGTGCCAGCAGCCCAACTCGGGGTACGGGCACTGAAGCTTTCTTT.

V and J are TRBV7-8 and TRBJ1-2, with D uncertain. Trimming pared 3 bases from V and 6 bases from J, leaving 14 bases between. This CDR3 is 14 amino acids long. Germline-derived CDR1 and CDR2 are SGHVS and FQNEAQ. In DNA form, the CDR3 reads TGTGCCAGCAGCTTTCCGACAAAGAACGATGGCTACACCTTC. Protein: CASSFPTKNDGYTF. The variable domain in full, with the rest retrieved from reference TRBV7-8 and TRBJ1-2, is GAGVSQSPRYKVAKRGQDVALRCDPISGHVSLFWYQQALGQGPEFLTYFQNEAQLDKSGLPSDRFFAERPEGSVSTLKIQRTQQEDSAVYLCASSFPTKNDGYTFGSGTRLTVV.

The genes are TRBV27 and TRBJ1-2; 8 positions agree with TRBD1. The CDR3 contains 16 residues. Trimming removed 4 bases from V and 4 bases from J; junction bases left unmatched: 11. Germline loops: CDR1 MNHEY, CDR2 SMNVEV (reference sequence). CDR3 residues: CASSSTGGSGSYGYTF. CDR3 bases: TGTGCCAGCAGTTCCACAGGGGGAAGCGGTTCCTATGGCTACACCTTC.

The CDR3 DNA is TGTGCCAGCAGCCCTGACAGGGAGGATAATGAAAAACTGTTTTTT. This gives the protein CASSPDREDNEKLFF. This chain uses TRBV4-2 with TRBJ1-4; 7 bases are a match to TRBD1. V shed 4 bases, J shed 4 bases, and the junction held 6 bases outside the gene matches. The CDR3 has 15 residues. The germline V gene has CDR1 LGHNA and CDR2 YNFKEQ.

This sequence joins TRBV7-2 and TRBJ1-2; D ambiguous. V was clipped by 5 bases and J by 6 bases, with 13 bases between them. From germline, CDR1 is SGHTA and CDR2 FQGNSA. This CDR3 has 13 amino acids. Here the CDR3 reads CASSREVEDGYTF. The CDR3 nucleotides read TGTGCCAGCAGCCGGGAGGTCGAGGATGGCTACACCTTC.

The CDR3 is CSALRGGEIGYTF. As DNA, the CDR3 is TGCAGCGCTCTAAGAGGAGGGGAGATAGGCTACACCTTC. The chain has TRBV29-1 and TRBJ1-2; possible D gene TRBD1, 5 bases. The germline gives CDR1 SQVTM, CDR2 ANQGSEA. Deletions cut 7 bases from V and 8 bases from J, with 20 bases between. The CDR3 covers 13 residues.

The rearrangement uses TRBV30 and TRBJ1-4, with unresolved D. CDR3 size: 13 residues. Germline CDR1 GTSNPN, CDR2 SVGIG (reference sequence). Trimming left V 3 bases short and J 3 bases short, with 8 bases between. CDR3 sequence (DNA): TGTGCCTGGAGAAACAGCCCTAATGAAAAACTGTTTTTT. This gives the protein CAWRNSPNEKLFF.

The CDR3 loop reads CASSLGTGEETQYF. The CDR3 DNA sequence: TGTGCCAGCAGCTTAGGGACAGGGGAAGAGACCCAGTACTTC. This sequence joins TRBV7-9 and TRBJ2-5; TRBD1 matches 9 bases. The CDR3 contains 14 residues. The ends lost 1 base at V and 3 bases at J; junction bases unmatched: 0. Germline V CDR1 and CDR2: SEHNR, FQNEAQ (reference sequence).

The chain is built from TRBV5-5 and TRBJ1-2; TRBD1 aligns across 9 bases. CDR3 length: 18 amino acids. Trimming removed 1 base from V and 0 bases from J; junction bases left unmatched: 10. The germline V gene has CDR1 SGHKS and CDR2 YYEKEE (reference sequence). CDR3 coding DNA: TGTGCCAGCAGCTTGAGGGGACAGGGCCTCGGAACTAACTATGGCTACACCTTC. It translates to CASSLRGQGLGTNYGYTF.

This clone occurred a few times. The CDR3 is CASSVAVGTGGYYGYTF. CDR3 coding DNA: TGTGCCAGCAGCGTAGCAGTGGGGACAGGGGGATACTATGGCTACACCTTC. This chain uses TRBV9 with TRBJ1-2; 11 bases align to TRBD1. This CDR3 has 17 amino acids. Germline CDR1 reads SGDLS; CDR2 reads YYNGEE. The V segment lost 0 bases and the J segment 3 bases; nucleotides outside the gene matches: 7.

The CDR3 protein is CASSDSANTGELFF. The CDR3 DNA sequence: TGTGCCAGCAGTGATTCGGCGAACACCGGGGAGCTGTTTTTT. The chain uses TRBV25-1 and TRBJ2-2; D gene uncertain. The CDR3 totals 14 residues. The germline CDR1 and CDR2 sequences are MGHDK and SYGVNS. Trimming took off 3 bases at V and 0 bases at J, with 5 bases between the two ends.

This chain connects TRBV30 to TRBJ2-1; 8 bases fit TRBD2. CDR1 is GTSNPN, CDR2 SVGIG, per germline (reference sequence). V lost 6 bases and J lost 2; bases outside the gene matches: 6. The CDR3 is 14 residues long. The CDR3 reads CACRSGATYNEQFF. For the CDR3, the DNA is TGTGCCTGTCGTAGCGGGGCAACCTACAATGAGCAGTTCTTC.

This chain uses TRBV29-1 with TRBJ1-4; weak D call: TRBD1 (6 bases). V shed 4 bases and J shed 7 bases, with 16 bases lying between them. The CDR3 spans 14 residues. Per the germline V gene, CDR1 is SQVTM and CDR2 is ANQGSEA. CDR3 sequence reads: CSVAPRGAVEKLFF. The CDR3 DNA follows: TGCAGCGTTGCCCCGCGGGGGGCGGTTGAAAAACTGTTTTTT.